This entry describes one T cell receptor beta chain. Its specificity is not known. This specimen belongs to a study of T cell responses to AZD1222 COVID-19 vaccine. General study results and limits: Nearly half of spike-specific TCRs reportedly target unmutated variant regions. The donor cohort was predominantly white British with a female majority, and clonal diversity may have been underestimated. The study found Spike-specific TCR breadth and depth rose after two AZD1222 doses.

Libraries were prepared by immunoSEQ multiplex PCR; TCRdb keeps only in-frame clonotypes and omits some of them. The sample lists roughly 96,000 clones; roughly 90% were seen once. The V gene's germline CDR1 is GTSNPN and CDR2 SVGIG (reference sequence). The CDR3 is 13 residues long. Deletions cut 0 bases from V and 2 bases from J, with 7 bases between. The sequencing here drew on peripheral blood, taken on day 0 of AZD1222 vaccination. The receptor was isolated from an adult in good health. The chain links TRBV30 to TRBJ1-2; D unresolved. Here the CDR3 DNA reads TGTGCCTGGAGTGTATCGGAGAACTATGGCTACACCTTC. This gives the protein CAWSVSENYGYTF.